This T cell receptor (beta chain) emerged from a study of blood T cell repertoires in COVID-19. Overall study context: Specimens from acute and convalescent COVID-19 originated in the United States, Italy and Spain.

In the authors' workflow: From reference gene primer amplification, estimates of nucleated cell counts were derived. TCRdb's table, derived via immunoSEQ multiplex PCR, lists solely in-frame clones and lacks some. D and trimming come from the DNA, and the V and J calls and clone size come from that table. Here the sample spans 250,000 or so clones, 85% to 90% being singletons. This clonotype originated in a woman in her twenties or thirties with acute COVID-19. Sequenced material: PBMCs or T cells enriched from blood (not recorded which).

CDR3 sequence: CASSPAGISSYEQYF. CDR3 bases: TGTGCCAGCTCACCAGCAGGGATAAGCTCCTACGAGCAGTACTTC. This sequence joins TRBV18 and TRBJ2-7, with D maybe TRBD1 (5 bases). The length of the CDR3 is 15 residues. Germline loops: CDR1 KGHSH, CDR2 LQKENI. V gave up 2 bases and J gave up 0 bases, with 11 bases separating them.